The 6 T cell receptor beta chains in this list originate from one sample, sequenced in a study of blood T cell repertoires in COVID-19. Profiling relied on immunoSEQ multiplex PCR, and the TCRdb table lists in-frame clones only, not all of them. This table holds more than 45,000 clones, 70% to 90% found once. The material sequenced was peripheral blood. All receptors come from a man older than 75 with acute or convalescent COVID-19.

For the CDR3, the DNA is TGTGCCAGCAGTTCCGAGCGGGGTGAAAAACTGTTTTTT. Amino acid sequence: CASSSERGEKLFF. The chain links TRBV7-8 to TRBJ1-4, with unresolved D. This CDR3 has 13 amino acids. Between the trimmed V and J ends, which lost 6 bases and 7 bases, there was a span of 12 bases. Germline-derived CDR1 and CDR2 are SGHVS and FQNEAQ.

The chain uses TRBV6-5 and TRBJ1-6; D gene ambiguous. The CDR3 length is 14 residues. Germline V CDR1 and CDR2: MNHEY, SVGAGI. V lost 7 bases, J lost 10 bases, and 17 bases lay in between. CDR3 residues: CASKPDGEGSPLHF. The CDR3 DNA reads TGTGCCAGCAAACCCGACGGGGAAGGGTCACCCCTCCACTTT.

This sequence joins TRBV9 and TRBJ1-2, with 7 bases that match TRBD1. Germline trimming cut 4 bases from V and 0 bases from J; bases unmatched to any gene: 9. The germline CDR1 and CDR2 sequences are SGDLS and YYNGEE. The CDR3 totals 16 residues. CDR3 nucleotide sequence: TGTGCCAGCAGCTCCGGACAGGCGAGGGCTAACTATGGCTACACCTTC. Translating it yields CASSSGQARANYGYTF.

The chain links TRBV5-8 to TRBJ1-1; D gene uncertain. The germline V gene encodes CDR1 SGHTS and CDR2 YDEGEE. This CDR3 region has 17 residues. The V gene lost 0 bases and the J gene lost 0 bases, with 15 bases spanning the gap. The CDR3 loop is CASSLAVSLAVNTEAFF. For the CDR3, the DNA is TGTGCCAGCAGCTTGGCAGTGTCCTTAGCCGTGAACACTGAAGCTTTCTTT.

The chain recombines TRBV19 with TRBJ1-4, with TRBD1 identical over 9 bases. Germline-derived CDR1 and CDR2 are LNHDA and SQIVND (reference sequence). J was trimmed by 1 base and V by 3 bases; bases with no gene match: 15. The CDR3 contains 20 residues. CDR3 protein: CASSIPSYRGPRGTNEKLFF. The CDR3 bases are TGTGCCAGTAGTATCCCTTCCTACAGGGGGCCGCGGGGAACTAATGAAAAACTGTTTTTT.

The chain recombines TRBV6-5 with TRBJ2-3; the D gene is possibly TRBD2 (6 bases). V lost 8 bases, J lost 4 bases, and 10 bases lay in between. Germline V lookup: CDR1 MNHEY, CDR2 SVGAGI. The CDR3 contains 12 residues. The CDR3 coding sequence is TGTGCCAGCTCAACGGGGGCAGATACGCAGTATTTT. It codes for CASSTGADTQYF.